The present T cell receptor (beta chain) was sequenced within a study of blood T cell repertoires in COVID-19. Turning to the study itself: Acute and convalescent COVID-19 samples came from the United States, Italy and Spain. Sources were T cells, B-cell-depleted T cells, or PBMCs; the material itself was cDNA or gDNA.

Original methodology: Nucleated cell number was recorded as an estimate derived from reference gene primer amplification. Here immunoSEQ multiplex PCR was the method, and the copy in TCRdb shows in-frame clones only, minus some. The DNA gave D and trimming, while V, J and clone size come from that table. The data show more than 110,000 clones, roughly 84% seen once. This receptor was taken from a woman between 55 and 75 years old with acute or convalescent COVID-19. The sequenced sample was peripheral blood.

CDR3 coding DNA: TGTGCCAGTAGCACAGGGTTCACCGGAGCTTTCTTT. Translating it yields CASSTGFTGAFF. This sequence joins TRBV19 and TRBJ1-1; tentative D call: TRBD1 (6 bases). V was cut by 6 bases and J by 10 bases, with 15 bases left in between. This CDR3 is built from 12 residues. Germline V gene sequence: CDR1 LNHDA, CDR2 SQIVND (reference sequence).